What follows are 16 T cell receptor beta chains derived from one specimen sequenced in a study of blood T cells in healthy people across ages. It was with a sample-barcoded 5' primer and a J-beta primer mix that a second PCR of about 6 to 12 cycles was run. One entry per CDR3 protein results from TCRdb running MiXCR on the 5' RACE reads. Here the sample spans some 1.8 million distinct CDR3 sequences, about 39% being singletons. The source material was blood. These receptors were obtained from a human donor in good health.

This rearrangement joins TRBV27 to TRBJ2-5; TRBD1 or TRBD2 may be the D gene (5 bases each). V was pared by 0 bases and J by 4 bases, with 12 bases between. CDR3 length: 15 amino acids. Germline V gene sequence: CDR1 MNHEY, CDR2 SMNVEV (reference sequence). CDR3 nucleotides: TGTGCCAGCAGTTTATCGGGGGACCTAATAGAGACCCAGTACTTC. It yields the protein CASSLSGDLIETQYF.

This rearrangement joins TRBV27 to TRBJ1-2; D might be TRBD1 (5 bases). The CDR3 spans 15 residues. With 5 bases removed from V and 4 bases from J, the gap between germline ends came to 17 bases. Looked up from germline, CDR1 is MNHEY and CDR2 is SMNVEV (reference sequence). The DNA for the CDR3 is TGTGCCAGCAGTCCCGGGACGCCCCTTGGCTATGGCTACACCTTC. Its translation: CASSPGTPLGYGYTF.

CDR3 bases: TGTGCCAGCAGTTACGGGACCCTGGCCCACTACGAGCAGTACTTC. Translation: CASSYGTLAHYEQYF. The V and J genes are TRBV6-6 and TRBJ2-7, with D possibly being TRBD1 or TRBD2 (5 bases each). CDR1 and CDR2 from the germline V gene are MNHNY and SVGAGI (reference sequence). V was shortened by 2 bases and J by 3 bases, with 14 bases between the two germline ends. The CDR3 covers 15 residues.

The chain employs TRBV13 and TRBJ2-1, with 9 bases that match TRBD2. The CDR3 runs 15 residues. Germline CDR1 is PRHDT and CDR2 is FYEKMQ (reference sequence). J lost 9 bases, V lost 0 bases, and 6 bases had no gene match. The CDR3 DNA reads TGTGCCAGCAGCTTAGGGGCAGCGGGGGGAGTTGAGCAGTTCTTC. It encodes CASSLGAAGGVEQFF.

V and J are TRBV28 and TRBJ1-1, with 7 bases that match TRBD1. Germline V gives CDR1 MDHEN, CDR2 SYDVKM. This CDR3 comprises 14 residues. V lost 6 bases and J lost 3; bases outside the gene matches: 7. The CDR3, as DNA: TGTGCCAGCAGGACAGGGAATGGGGACACTGAAGCTTTCTTT. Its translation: CASRTGNGDTEAFF. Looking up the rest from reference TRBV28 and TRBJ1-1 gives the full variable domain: DVKVTQSSRYLVKRTGEKVFLECVQDMDHENMFWYRQDPGLGLRLIYFSYDVKMKEKGDIPEGYSVSREKKERFSLILESASTNQTSMYLCASRTGNGDTEAFFGQGTRLTVV.

CDR3 nucleotide sequence: TGTGCCAGCTCTCCAGCGGGGGTCACAGATACGCAGTATTTT. Protein: CASSPAGVTDTQYF. The chain links TRBV12-3 or TRBV12-4 to TRBJ2-3, with TRBD2 identical over 8 bases. The CDR3 runs 14 residues. V lost 8 bases to trimming and J lost 2 bases; unmatched junction nucleotides: 6.

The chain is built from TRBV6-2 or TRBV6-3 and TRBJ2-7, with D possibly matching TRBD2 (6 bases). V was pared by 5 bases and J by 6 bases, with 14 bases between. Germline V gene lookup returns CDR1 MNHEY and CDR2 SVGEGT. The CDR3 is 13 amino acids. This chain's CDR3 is CASSAGGPREQYF. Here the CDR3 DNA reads TGTGCCAGCAGTGCCGGAGGGCCGCGCGAGCAGTACTTC.

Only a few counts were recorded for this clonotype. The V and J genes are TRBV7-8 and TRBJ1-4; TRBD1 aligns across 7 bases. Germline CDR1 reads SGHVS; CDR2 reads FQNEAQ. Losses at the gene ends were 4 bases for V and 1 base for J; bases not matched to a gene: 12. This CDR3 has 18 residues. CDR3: CASSSRRRGLQTNEKLFF. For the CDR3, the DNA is TGTGCCAGCAGCTCCCGTCGGAGGGGGCTTCAAACTAATGAAAAACTGTTTTTT.

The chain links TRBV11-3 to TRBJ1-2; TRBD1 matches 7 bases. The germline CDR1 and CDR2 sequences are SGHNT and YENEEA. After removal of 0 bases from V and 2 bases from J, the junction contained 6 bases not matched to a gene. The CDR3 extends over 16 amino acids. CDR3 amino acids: CASSLDRDSLNYGYTF. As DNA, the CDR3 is TGTGCCAGCAGCTTAGATCGGGACAGCCTAAACTATGGCTACACCTTC.

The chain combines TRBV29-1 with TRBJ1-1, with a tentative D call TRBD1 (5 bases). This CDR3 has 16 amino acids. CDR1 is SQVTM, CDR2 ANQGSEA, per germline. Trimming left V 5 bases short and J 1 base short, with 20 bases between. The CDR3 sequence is CSVKSQETVRNTEAFF. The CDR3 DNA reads TGCAGCGTTAAGAGCCAAGAGACAGTACGGAACACTGAAGCTTTCTTT.

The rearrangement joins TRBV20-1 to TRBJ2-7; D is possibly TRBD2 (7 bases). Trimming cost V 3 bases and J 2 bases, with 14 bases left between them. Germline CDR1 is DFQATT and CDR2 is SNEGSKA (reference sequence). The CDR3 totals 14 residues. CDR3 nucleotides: TGCAGTGCTAGCGGGGGGCCGATGACCTACGAGCAGTACTTC. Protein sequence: CSASGGPMTYEQYF.

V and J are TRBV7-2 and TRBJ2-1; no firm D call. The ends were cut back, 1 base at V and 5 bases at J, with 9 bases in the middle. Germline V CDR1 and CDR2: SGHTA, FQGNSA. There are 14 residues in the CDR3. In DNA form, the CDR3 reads TGTGCCAGCAGCTTAGATCTCGCCCACAATGAGCAGTTCTTC. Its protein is CASSLDLAHNEQFF. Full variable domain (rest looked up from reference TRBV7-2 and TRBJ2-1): GAGVSQSPSNKVTEKGKDVELRCDPISGHTALYWYRQSLGQGLEFLIYFQGNSAPDKSGLPSDRFSAERTGGSVSTLTIQRTQQEDSAVYLCASSLDLAHNEQFFGPGTRLTVL.

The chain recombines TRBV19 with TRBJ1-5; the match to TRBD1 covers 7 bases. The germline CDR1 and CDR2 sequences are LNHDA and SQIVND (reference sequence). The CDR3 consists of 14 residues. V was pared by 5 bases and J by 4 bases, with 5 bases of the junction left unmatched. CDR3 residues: CASSQQGTNQPQHF. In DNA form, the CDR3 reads TGTGCCAGTAGTCAACAGGGGACGAATCAGCCCCAGCATTTT.

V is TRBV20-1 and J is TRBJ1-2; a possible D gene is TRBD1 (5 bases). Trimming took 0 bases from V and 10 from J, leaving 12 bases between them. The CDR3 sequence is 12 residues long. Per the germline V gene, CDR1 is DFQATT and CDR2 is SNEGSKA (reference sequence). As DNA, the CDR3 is TGCAGTGCTAGAGACGGGGGAATAGACTACACCTTC. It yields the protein CSARDGGIDYTF.

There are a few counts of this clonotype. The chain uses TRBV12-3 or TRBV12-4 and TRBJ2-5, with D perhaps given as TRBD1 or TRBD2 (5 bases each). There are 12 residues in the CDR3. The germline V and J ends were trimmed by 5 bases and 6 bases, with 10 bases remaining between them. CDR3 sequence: CASSVEGQTQYF. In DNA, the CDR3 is TGTGCCAGCAGTGTCGAGGGGCAGACCCAGTACTTC.

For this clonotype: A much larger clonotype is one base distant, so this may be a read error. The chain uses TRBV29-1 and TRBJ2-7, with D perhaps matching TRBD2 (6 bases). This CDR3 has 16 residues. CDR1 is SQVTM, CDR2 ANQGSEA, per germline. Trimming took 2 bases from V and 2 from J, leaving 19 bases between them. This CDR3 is CSVETLGGRAPYEQYF. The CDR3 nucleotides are TGCAGCGTTGAAACCCTGGGAGGCAGGGCCCCCTACGAGCAGTACTTC.